The entry below describes one TCR beta chain. Antigen unknown. Blood CD4+ CD25-low CD127-high conventional T cells supplied the genomic DNA template. The method was immunoSEQ multiplex PCR; TCRdb's version includes in-frame clones alone and lacks a portion of them. The sample includes approximately 35,000 clones, about 76% of them seen just once. The data belong to a study of regulatory and conventional T cells in RAG deficiency. Trimming shortened V by 5 bases and J by 3 bases, and 16 bases separated the two germline ends. This CDR3 region has 16 residues. Germline lookup yields CDR1 SGHAT and CDR2 FQNNGV. General study findings and limits: Patient subsets had shorter CDR3s; Omenn Treg-Tconv overlap exceeded 75%. Control T-cell subsets had markedly higher Shannon entropy and lower Simpson indices than RAG-deficient patients. Compared with controls, unique Treg TCR beta sequences dropped around 100-fold in Omenn syndrome and CID/AS.

The same data also went into a second study, on regulatory T cells. This second report adds: Primers: 52 TRBV forward and 13 TRBJ reverse. Skewed V and J usage and few unique V-J pairs marked patient repertoires, most in Tregs.

Specimen: CD4+ effector T cells sorted from blood. The TCR originated in a human donor in good health. The rearrangement links TRBV11-2 to TRBJ2-2; D gene unclear. The CDR3: CASSPPSSRDTGELFF. The DNA of the CDR3 is TGTGCCAGCAGCCCCCCCTCGTCTAGGGACACCGGGGAGCTGTTTTTT. Filled out from reference TRBV11-2 and TRBJ2-2, the complete variable domain reads EAGVAQSPRYKIIEKRQSVAFWCNPISGHATLYWYQQILGQGPKLLIQFQNNGVVDDSQLPKDRFSAERLKGVDSTLKIQPAKLEDSAVYLCASSPPSSRDTGELFFGEGSRLTVL.